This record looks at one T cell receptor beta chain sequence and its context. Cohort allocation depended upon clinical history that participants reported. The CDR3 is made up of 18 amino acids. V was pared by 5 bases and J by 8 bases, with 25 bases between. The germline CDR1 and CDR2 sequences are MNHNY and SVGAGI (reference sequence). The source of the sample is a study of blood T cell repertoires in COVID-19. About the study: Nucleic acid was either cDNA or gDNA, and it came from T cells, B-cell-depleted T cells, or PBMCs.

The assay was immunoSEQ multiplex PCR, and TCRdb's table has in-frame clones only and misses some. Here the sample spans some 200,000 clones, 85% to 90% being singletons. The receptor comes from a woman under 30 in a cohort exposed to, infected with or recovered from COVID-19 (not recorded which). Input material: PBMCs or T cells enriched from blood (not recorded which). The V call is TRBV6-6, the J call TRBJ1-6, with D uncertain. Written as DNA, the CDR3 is TGTGCCAGCAGTCCGCTCCATCGGTTCAGGATGAACGATTCACCCCTCCACTTT. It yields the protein CASSPLHRFRMNDSPLHF.